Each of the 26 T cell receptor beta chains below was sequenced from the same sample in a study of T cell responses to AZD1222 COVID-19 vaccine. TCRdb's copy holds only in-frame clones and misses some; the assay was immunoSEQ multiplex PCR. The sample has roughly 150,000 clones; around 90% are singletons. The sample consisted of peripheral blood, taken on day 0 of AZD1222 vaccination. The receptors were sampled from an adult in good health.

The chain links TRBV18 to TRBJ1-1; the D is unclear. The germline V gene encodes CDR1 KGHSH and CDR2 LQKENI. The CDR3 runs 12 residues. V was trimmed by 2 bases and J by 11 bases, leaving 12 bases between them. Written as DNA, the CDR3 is TGTGCCAGCTCACCAGGCGTAAAAGGGGCTTTCTTT. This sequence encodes CASSPGVKGAFF.

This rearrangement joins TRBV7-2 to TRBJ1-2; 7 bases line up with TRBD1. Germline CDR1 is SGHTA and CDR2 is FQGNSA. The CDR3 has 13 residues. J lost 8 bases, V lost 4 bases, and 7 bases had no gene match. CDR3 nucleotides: TGTGCCAGCAGCTCCGGACAGGCTGGGGGCTACACCTTC. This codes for CASSSGQAGGYTF.

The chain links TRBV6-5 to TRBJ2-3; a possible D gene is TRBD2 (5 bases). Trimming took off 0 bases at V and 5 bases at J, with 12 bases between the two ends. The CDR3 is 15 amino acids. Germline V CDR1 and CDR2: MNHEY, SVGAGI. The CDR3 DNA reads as TGTGCCAGCAGTTACTCGAAGAGGGCCAAAGATACGCAGTATTTT. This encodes CASSYSKRAKDTQYF.

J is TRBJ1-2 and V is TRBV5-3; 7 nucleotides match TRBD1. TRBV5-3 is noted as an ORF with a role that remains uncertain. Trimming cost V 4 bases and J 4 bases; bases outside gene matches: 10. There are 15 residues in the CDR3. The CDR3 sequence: CARSVPGQRSYGYTF. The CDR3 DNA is TGTGCCAGAAGCGTACCGGGACAGCGGTCCTATGGCTACACCTTC.

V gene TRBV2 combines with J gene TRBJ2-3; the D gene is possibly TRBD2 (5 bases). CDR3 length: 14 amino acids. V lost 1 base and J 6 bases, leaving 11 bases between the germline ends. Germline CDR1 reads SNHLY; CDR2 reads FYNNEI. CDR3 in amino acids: CASSEEASWDTQYF. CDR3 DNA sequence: TGTGCCAGCAGTGAAGAGGCTAGCTGGGATACGCAGTATTTT.

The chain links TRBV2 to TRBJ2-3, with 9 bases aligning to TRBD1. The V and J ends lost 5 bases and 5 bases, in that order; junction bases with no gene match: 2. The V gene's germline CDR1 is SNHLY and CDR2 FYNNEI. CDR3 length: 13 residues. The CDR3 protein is CASSRDREDTQYF. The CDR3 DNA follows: TGTGCCAGCAGTCGGGACAGGGAAGATACGCAGTATTTT.

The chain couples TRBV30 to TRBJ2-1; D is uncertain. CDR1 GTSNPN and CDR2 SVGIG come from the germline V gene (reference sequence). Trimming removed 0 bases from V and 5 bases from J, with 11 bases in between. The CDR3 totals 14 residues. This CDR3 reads CAWSVIGNDNEQFF. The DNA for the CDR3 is TGTGCCTGGAGTGTAATAGGTAACGACAATGAGCAGTTCTTC.

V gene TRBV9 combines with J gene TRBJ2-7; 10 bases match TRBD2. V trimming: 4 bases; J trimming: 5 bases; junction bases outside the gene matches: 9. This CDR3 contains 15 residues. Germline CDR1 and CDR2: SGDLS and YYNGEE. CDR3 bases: TGTGCCAGCAGCCCCCCTAGCGGGAGACCCCACGAGCAGTACTTC. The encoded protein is CASSPPSGRPHEQYF.

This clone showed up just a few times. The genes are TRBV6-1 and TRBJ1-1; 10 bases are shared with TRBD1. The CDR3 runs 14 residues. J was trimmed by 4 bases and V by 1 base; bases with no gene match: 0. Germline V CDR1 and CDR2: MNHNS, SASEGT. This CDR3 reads CASSEGTGGTEAFF. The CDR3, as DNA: TGTGCCAGCAGTGAAGGGACAGGGGGCACTGAAGCTTTCTTT.

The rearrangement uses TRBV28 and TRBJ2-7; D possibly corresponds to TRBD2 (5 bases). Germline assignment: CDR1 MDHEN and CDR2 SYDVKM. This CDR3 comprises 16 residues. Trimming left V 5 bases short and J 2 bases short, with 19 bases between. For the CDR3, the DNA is TGTGCCAGCAGTCCAGAGGTGAGGGTTAGCACCTACGAGCAGTACTTC. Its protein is CASSPEVRVSTYEQYF.

Written as DNA, the CDR3 is TGTGCCAGCAGCTTAGAAGGGGTCGGGGAGCAGTTCTTC. Amino acids: CASSLEGVGEQFF. The V and J genes are TRBV11-2 and TRBJ2-1, with D maybe TRBD1 (5 bases). CDR3 length: 13 residues. Germline V lookup: CDR1 SGHAT, CDR2 FQNNGV. The ends were cut back, 0 bases at V and 10 bases at J, with 10 bases in the middle.

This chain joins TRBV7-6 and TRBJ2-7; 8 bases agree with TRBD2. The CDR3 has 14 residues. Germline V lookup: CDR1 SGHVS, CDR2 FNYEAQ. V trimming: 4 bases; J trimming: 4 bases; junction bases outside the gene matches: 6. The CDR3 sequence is CASSSQGTSYEQYF. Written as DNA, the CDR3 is TGTGCCAGCAGCTCGCAGGGGACTAGTTACGAGCAGTACTTC.

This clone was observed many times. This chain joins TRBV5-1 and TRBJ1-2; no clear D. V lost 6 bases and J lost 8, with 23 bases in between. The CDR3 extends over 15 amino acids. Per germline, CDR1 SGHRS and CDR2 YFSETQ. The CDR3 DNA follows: TGCGCCAGCACTTCGGACGGATTCTCGGGTGGCGGCTACACCTTC. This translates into CASTSDGFSGGGYTF.

The CDR3: CASIPAGASDEQFF. CDR3 coding DNA: TGTGCCAGCATTCCAGCGGGTGCCTCTGATGAGCAGTTCTTC. The genes are TRBV7-9 and TRBJ2-1; tentatively, D is TRBD2 (6 bases). V lost 7 bases and J lost 8, with 18 bases in between. The CDR3 runs to 14 residues. CDR1 and CDR2 (germline): SEHNR, FQNEAQ (reference sequence).

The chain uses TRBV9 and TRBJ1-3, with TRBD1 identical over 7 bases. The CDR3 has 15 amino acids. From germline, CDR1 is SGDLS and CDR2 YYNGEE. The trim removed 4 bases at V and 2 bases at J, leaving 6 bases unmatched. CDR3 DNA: TGTGCCAGCAGCCCCTCCCAGGGGGCTGGAAACACCATATATTTT. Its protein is CASSPSQGAGNTIYF.

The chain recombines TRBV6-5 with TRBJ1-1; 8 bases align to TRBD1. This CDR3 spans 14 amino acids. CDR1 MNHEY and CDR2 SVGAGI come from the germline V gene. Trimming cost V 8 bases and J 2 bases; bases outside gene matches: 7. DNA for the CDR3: TGTGCCAGCCCTCCCGGACAGGGAAACACTGAAGCTTTCTTT. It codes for CASPPGQGNTEAFF.

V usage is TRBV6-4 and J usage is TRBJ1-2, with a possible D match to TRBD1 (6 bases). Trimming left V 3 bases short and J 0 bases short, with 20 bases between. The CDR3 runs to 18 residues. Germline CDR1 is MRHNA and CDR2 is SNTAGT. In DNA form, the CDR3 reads TGTGCCAGCAGTGAAGGGGGAACAAATACCATTTCTAACTATGGCTACACCTTC. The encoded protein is CASSEGGTNTISNYGYTF.

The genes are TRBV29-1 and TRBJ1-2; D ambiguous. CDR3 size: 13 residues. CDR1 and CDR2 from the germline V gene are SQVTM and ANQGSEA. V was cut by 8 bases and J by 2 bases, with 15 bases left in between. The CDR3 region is CSLSRNSNYGYTF. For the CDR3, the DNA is TGCAGCCTCTCCCGAAATAGCAACTATGGCTACACCTTC.

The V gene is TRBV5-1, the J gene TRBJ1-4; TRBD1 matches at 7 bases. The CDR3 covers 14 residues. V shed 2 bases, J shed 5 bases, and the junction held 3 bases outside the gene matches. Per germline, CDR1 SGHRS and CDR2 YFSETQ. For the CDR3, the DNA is TGCGCCAGCAGCTTTTACAGGGGAAATGAAAAACTGTTTTTT. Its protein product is CASSFYRGNEKLFF.

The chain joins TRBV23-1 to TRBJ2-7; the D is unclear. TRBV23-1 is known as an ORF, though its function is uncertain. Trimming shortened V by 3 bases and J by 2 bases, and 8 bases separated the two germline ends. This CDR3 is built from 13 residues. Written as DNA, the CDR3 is TGCGCCAGCAGTCAGGCGAAAACCTACGAGCAGTACTTC. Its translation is CASSQAKTYEQYF.

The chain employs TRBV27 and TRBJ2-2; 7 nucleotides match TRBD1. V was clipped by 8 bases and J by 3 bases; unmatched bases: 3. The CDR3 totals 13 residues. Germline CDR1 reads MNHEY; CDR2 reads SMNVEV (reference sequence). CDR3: CASRTGDTGELFF. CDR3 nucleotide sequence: TGTGCCAGCCGGACAGGCGACACCGGGGAGCTGTTTTTT.

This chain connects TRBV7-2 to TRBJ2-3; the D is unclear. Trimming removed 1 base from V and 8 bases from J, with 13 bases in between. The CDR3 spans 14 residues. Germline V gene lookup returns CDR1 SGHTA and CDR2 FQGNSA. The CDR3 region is CASSLGSEPGTQYF. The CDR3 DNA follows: TGTGCCAGCAGCTTAGGGTCAGAACCAGGTACGCAGTATTTT.

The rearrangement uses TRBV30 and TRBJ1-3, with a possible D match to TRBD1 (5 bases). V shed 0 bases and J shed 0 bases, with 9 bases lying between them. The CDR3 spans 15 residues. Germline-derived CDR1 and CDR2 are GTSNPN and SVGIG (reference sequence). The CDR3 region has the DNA TGTGCCTGGAGTGTACCGGGGCCCTCTGGAAACACCATATATTTT. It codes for CAWSVPGPSGNTIYF.

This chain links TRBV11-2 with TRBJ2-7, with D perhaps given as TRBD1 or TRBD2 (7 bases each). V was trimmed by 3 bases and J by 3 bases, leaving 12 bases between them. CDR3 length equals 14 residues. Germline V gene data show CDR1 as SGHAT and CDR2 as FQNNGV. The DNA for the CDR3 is TGTGCCAGCAGCTTCAGGGGGGAGGGCTACGAGCAGTACTTC. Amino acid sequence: CASSFRGEGYEQYF.

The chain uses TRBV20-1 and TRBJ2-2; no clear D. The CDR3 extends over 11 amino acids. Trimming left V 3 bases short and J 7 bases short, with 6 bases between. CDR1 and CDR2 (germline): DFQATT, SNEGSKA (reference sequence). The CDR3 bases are TGCAGTGCTAGTAGGATCGGGGAGCTGTTTTTT. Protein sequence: CSASRIGELFF.

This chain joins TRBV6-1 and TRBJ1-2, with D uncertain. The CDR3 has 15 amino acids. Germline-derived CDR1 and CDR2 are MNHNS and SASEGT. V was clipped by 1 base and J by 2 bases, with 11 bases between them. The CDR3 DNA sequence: TGTGCCAGCAGTGAAGGGAGAGGTTCCAACTATGGCTACACCTTC. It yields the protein CASSEGRGSNYGYTF.